The clone carrying this TCR beta chain was found a few times. The antigen is undetermined. Germline-derived CDR1 and CDR2 are GTSNPN and SVGIG (reference sequence). V lost 2 bases and J lost 8, with 10 bases in between. This CDR3 is 12 amino acids long. Primers included in the PCR were 60 Vbeta and 13 Jbeta primers. The method was immunoSEQ multiplex PCR; TCRdb's version includes in-frame clones alone and lacks a portion of them. The sample consists of 70,000 to 75,000 clones, 60% to 80% of them appearing once. The data were taken from a study of cytomegalovirus exposure and HLA in healthy donors. Overall study results and limits: Later analysis placed DRB1 highest and HLA-C lowest in TCR association rates, which differed by HLA locus. In a later analysis, specific HLA alleles were associated with over 15,000 TCR beta sequences at a 0.05 false discovery rate.

The source of this sequence is a woman between 35 and 50 years old in good health and CMV-seropositive. Sequencing was done on a sample of PBMCs. The chain is built from TRBV30 and TRBJ2-1; weak D call: TRBD1 (6 bases). The CDR3 protein is CAWSFDRHEQFF. The CDR3 region has the DNA TGTGCCTGGAGTTTCGACAGGCATGAGCAGTTCTTC.